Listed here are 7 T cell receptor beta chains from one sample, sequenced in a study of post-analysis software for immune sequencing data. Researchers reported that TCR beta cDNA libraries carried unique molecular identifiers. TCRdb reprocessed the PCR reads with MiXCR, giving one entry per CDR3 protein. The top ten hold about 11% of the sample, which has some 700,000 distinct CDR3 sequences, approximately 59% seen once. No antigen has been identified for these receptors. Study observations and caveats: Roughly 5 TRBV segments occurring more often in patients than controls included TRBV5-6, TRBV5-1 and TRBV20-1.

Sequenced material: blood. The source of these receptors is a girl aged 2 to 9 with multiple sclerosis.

CDR3 protein: CASSDSQGESNEQFF. CDR3 nucleotide sequence: TGCGCCAGCAGTGACTCCCAGGGGGAGAGCAATGAGCAGTTCTTC. The J gene is TRBJ2-1, the V gene TRBV10-1; 7 bases agree with TRBD1. Trimming cost V 3 bases and J 6 bases; bases outside gene matches: 8. This CDR3 is built from 15 residues. The germline gives CDR1 WNHNN, CDR2 SYGVQD (reference sequence).

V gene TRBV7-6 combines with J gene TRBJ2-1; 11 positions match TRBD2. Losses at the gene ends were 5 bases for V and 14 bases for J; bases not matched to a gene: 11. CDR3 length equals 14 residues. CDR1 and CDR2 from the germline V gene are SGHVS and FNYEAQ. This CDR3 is CASSDELAGVWEFF. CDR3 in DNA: TGTGCCAGCAGCGACGAACTAGCGGGAGTGTGGGAGTTCTTC. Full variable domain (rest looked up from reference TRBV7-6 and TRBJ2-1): GAGVSQSPRYKVTKRGQDVALRCDPISGHVSLYWYRQALGQGPEFLTYFNYEAQQDKSGLPNDRFSAERPEGSISTLTIQRTEQRDSAMYRCASSDELAGVWEFFGPGTRLTVL.

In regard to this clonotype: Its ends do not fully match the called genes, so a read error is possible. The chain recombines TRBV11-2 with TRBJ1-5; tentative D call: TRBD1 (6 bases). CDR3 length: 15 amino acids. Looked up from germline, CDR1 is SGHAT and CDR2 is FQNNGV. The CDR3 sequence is CASSLEGARNRPQHF. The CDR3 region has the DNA TGTGCCAGCAGCTTAGAGGGGGCCAGGAATCGGCCCCAGCATTTT.

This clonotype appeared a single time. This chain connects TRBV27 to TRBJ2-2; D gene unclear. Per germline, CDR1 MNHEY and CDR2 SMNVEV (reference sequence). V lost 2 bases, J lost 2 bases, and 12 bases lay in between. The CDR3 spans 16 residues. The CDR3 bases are TGTGCCAGCAGTTTAAGCACATCCTTCAACACCGGGGAGCTGTTTTTT. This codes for CASSLSTSFNTGELFF.

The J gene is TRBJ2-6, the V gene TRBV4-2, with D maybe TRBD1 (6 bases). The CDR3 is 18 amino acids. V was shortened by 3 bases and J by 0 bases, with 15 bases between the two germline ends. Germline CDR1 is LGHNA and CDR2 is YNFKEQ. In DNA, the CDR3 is TGTGCCAGCAGCCACCTGACCAGGGGCCTCTCTGGGGCCAACGTCCTGACTTTC. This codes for CASSHLTRGLSGANVLTF.

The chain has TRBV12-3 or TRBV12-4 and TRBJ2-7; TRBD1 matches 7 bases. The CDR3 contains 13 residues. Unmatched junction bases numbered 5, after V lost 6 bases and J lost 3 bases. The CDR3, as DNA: TGTGCCAGCAGCGAGACAGGGATCTACGAGCAGTACTTC. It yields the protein CASSETGIYEQYF.

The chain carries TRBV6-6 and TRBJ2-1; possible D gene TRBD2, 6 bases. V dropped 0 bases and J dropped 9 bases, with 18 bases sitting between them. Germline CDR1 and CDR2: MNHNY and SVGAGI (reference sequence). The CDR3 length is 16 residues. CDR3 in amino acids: CASSYSKTPWRGEQFF. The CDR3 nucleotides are TGTGCCAGCAGTTACTCGAAAACACCTTGGCGGGGTGAGCAGTTCTTC.